The clone carrying this T cell receptor beta chain is labeled medium-sized. The antigen is unknown. The CDR3 contains 15 residues. V shed 4 bases, J shed 4 bases, and the junction held 8 bases outside the gene matches. Germline-derived CDR1 and CDR2 are LGHNA and YSLEER. This entry belongs to a study of PD-1 blockade in classical Hodgkin lymphoma. Following autologous stem cell transplantation, relapse occurred in every patient, and exposure to brentuximab vedotin varied. Overall study findings and caveats: The origin of the repertoire differences remains undefined, with disease activity or prior therapy as possible causes. Newly diagnosed patients had baseline TCR diversity that was reportedly lower than that of healthy donors.

Only in-frame clones appear in the TCRdb table, and some are missing; sequencing was by immunoSEQ multiplex PCR. The profile shows 20,000 to 25,000 clones, 60% to 80% of them singletons. The material was peripheral blood mononuclear cells (PBMCs), obtained at baseline. This chain uses TRBV4-3 with TRBJ1-1, with TRBD1 matching 8 bases. This TCR came from a human donor with classical Hodgkin lymphoma. CDR3: CASSPTTGGGTEAFF. The CDR3, as DNA: TGCGCCAGCAGCCCTACCACAGGGGGAGGCACTGAAGCTTTCTTT.